This T cell receptor beta chain originates from a study of blood T cell repertoires in COVID-19. The overall study: The samples span acute and convalescent COVID-19 from the United States, Italy and Spain. PBMCs, B-cell-depleted T cells, or T cells were the source of the cDNA or gDNA that made up the material.

The V and J ends lost 3 bases and 1 base, in that order; junction bases with no gene match: 2. This CDR3 comprises 15 residues. CDR1 is SGDLS, CDR2 YYNGEE, per germline. Produced via immunoSEQ multiplex PCR; TCRdb's table is partial and in-frame only. The sample has 97,000 or so clones; approximately 80% are singletons. Sequencing used peripheral blood. The chain joins TRBV9 to TRBJ2-3, with 10 positions matching TRBD2. The TCR originated in a man aged 70-80 years with acute or convalescent COVID-19. As DNA, the CDR3 is TGTGCCAGCAGCGCCCTAGCGGGAGGCACAGATACGCAGTATTTT. Translating it yields CASSALAGGTDTQYF.